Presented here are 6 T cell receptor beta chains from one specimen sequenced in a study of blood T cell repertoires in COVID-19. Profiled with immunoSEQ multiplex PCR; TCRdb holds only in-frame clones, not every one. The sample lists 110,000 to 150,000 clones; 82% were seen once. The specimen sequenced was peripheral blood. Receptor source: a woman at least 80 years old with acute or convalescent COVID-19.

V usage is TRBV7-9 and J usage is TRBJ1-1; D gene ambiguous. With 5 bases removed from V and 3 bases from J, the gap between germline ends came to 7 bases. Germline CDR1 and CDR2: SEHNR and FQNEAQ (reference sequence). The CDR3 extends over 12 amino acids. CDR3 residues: CASSASYTEAFF. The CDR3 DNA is TGTGCCAGCAGCGCCAGTTACACTGAAGCTTTCTTT. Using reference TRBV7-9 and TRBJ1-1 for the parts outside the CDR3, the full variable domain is DTGVSQNPRHKITKRGQNVTFRCDPISEHNRLYWYRQTLGQGPEFLTYFQNEAQLEKSRLLSDRFSAERPKGSFSTLEIQRTEQGDSAMYLCASSASYTEAFFGQGTRLTVV.

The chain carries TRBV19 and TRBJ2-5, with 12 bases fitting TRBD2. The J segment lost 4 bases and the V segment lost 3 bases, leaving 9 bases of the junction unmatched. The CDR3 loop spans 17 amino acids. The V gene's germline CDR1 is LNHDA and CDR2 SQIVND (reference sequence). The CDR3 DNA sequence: TGTGCCAGTAGTATCCGGGCTAGCGGGAGGGTTCGAGAGACCCAGTACTTC. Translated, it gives CASSIRASGRVRETQYF.

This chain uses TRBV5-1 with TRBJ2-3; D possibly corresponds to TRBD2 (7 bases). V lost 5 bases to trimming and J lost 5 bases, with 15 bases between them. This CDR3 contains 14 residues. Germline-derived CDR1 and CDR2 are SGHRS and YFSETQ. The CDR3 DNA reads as TGCGCCAGCAGGAAGGGGGGGTTCAAAGATACGCAGTATTTT. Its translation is CASRKGGFKDTQYF.

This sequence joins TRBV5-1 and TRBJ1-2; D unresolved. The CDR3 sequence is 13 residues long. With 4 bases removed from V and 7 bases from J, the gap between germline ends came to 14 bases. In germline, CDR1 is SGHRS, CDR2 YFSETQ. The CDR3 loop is CASSPDLRGGYTF. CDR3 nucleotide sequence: TGCGCCAGCAGCCCGGACCTTCGGGGTGGCTACACCTTC.

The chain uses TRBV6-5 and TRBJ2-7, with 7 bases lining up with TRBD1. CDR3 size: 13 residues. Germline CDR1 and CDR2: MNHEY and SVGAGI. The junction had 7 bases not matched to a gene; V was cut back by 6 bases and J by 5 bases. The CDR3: CASSEQQGHEQYF. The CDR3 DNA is TGTGCCAGCAGCGAGCAACAGGGGCACGAGCAGTACTTC.

The CDR3 is CASSLSSGSSTDTQYF. Written as DNA, the CDR3 is TGCGCCAGCAGCTTATCGTCGGGATCTAGCACAGATACGCAGTATTTT. This rearrangement joins TRBV5-1 to TRBJ2-3, with D maybe TRBD2 (5 bases). Trimming shortened V by 2 bases and J by 0 bases, and 13 bases separated the two germline ends. Germline lookup yields CDR1 SGHRS and CDR2 YFSETQ. The CDR3 consists of 16 residues. Full variable domain (outside the CDR3, taken from reference TRBV5-1 and TRBJ2-3): KAGVTQTPRYLIKTRGQQVTLSCSPISGHRSVSWYQQTPGQGLQFLFEYFSETQRNKGNFPGRFSGRQFSNSRSEMNVSTLELGDSALYLCASSLSSGSSTDTQYFGPGTRLTVL.